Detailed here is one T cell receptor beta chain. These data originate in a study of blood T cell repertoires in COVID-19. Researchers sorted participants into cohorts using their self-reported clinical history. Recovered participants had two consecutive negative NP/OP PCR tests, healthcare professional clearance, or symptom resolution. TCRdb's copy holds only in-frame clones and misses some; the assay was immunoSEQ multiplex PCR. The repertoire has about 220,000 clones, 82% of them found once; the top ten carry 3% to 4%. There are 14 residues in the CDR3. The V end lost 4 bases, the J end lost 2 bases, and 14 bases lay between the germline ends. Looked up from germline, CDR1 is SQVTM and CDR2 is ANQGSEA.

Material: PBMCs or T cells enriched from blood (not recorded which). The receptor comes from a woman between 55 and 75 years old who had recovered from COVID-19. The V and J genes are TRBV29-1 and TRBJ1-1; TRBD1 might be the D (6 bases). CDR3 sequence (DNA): TGCAGCGTTGGCAAGCAGGGGTTTAACACTGAAGCTTTCTTT. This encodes CSVGKQGFNTEAFF.